These 3 T cell receptor beta chains originate from one sample sequenced in a study of beta chain features in type 1 diabetes (dated by TCRdb to the late 2010s). General study outcomes and caveats: Type 1 diabetes patients showed a moderate but significant shortening of TCRB CDR3 length in all four CD4+ subsets.

For these TCRs, the target antigens are not known. Libraries were made using the immunoSEQ multiplex PCR assay. The High Capacity cDNA Reverse Transcription Kit was used to reverse transcribe all of the isolated RNA, meaning that expressed TCRB transcripts were what got sequenced. Imported from immuneACCESS, the table was reduced by TCRdb to in-frame sequences with V and J called. These copies leave out some clones; in studies compared against another copy, an unresolved V gene accounts for under half, and the cause of the remainder is not known. The sample has roughly 150,000 clones on record, 8.5% to 10% of them singletons. 0.65% to 0.9% of the sample comes from the top ten. Sequencing was carried out using central memory CD4+ T cells from blood. Receptor source: a woman aged 30 to 39 with type 1 diabetes.

This chain's CDR3 is CASSTQGPYEQYF. CDR3 in DNA: TGTGCCAGTAGTACCCAGGGGCCCTACGAGCAGTACTTC. The chain links TRBV19 to TRBJ2-7; D is possibly TRBD1 (6 bases). Germline V gives CDR1 LNHDA, CDR2 SQIVND (reference sequence). The CDR3 has 13 residues. With 4 bases removed from V and 2 bases from J, the gap between germline ends came to 9 bases.

This rearrangement joins TRBV29-1 to TRBJ2-2; the D gene is possibly TRBD1 (6 bases). Germline V gene data show CDR1 as SQVTM and CDR2 as ANQGSEA. This CDR3 comprises 14 residues. V was cut by 7 bases and J by 5 bases, with 17 bases left in between. Written as DNA, the CDR3 is TGCAGCGGTACGGACAGTCCGTGGACCGGGGAGCTGTTTTTT. Its translation: CSGTDSPWTGELFF.

This clone was found a few times. This rearrangement joins TRBV28 to TRBJ2-1; TRBD2 matches at 8 bases. The CDR3 has 15 residues. Germline CDR1 and CDR2: MDHEN and SYDVKM. Trimming removed 6 bases from V and 3 bases from J; junction bases left unmatched: 7. The CDR3 DNA is TGTGCCAGCAGCCAAATAGCGGGACTCTACAATGAGCAGTTCTTC. Encoded protein: CASSQIAGLYNEQFF.